This T cell receptor beta chain was sequenced for a study of monozygotic twins with inflammatory bowel disease (dated by TCRdb to between 2019 and 2020). Study-wide context: The complete study included approximately 28 monozygotic twin pairs: 19 IBD-discordant Danish pairs and nine German pairs, of which four were IBD-concordant and five were IBD-discordant. Disease-associated traits were sought mainly through comparisons between IBD patients and their genetically identical healthy co-twins within discordant pairs. Each individual had, on average, about 151 000 unique TCRalpha sequences and 181 000 unique TCRbeta sequences available for analysis. What the work shows at the level of the full study, not this receptor alone: The results gave no support for a single strong signal or clonotype linked to IBD. The analysis was unable to tell different T cell subtypes apart. Background noise and inter-individual variability may have been introduced into the repertoires by the differing immunosuppressive treatments among patients. Repertoire similarity did not differ between concordant and discordant twins, possibly due to limited statistical power. IBD patients shared fewer clonotypes with other individuals than healthy twins did, most markedly in patients showing signs of disease activity. Measured by the inverse Simpson index, TCRbeta repertoire diversity was lower in IBD patients than in their healthy co-twins.

From each donor, a roughly 2.6 ml peripheral blood sample was collected into PAXgene tubes and stored at -80 degrees C. Without any T cell sorting, total RNA was extracted from whole blood using the PAXgene blood miRNA kit on an automated QIAcube. Peripheral blood from monozygotic twin pairs who were concordant or discordant for inflammatory bowel disease underwent deep TCRalpha and TCRbeta repertoire profiling using unique molecular barcoding. For every twin pair, smoking habits were documented, and each individual was categorised as a current, former or never smoker. The library was obtained by 5' RACE. Each TCR library was prepared from about 3.5 ug of total RNA. For each sample, cDNA was synthesized in eight separate reactions using SMARTScribe reverse transcriptase. During cDNA synthesis, template switching was used to introduce unique molecular identifiers that contained a 6-nucleotide sample barcode. Amplification of TCRalpha and TCRbeta cDNA involved two nested PCRs of approximately 17 and 9 cycles, and each PCR was followed by bead purification. Before amplification, the cDNA was treated with uracil DNA-glycosylase and purified using the QIAquick PCR purification kit. The second PCR was the step at which Illumina TruSeq-compatible adapters and sample-specific barcodes were added. Library quality and concentration were checked on TapeStation and Qubit, and libraries were pooled at 5 ng each. Sequencing of the pooled libraries was done on an Illumina HiSeq2500 single-index Rapid Run using custom sequencing primers and 2 x 100 bp reads. For the original study's pipeline: MiGEC version 1.2.6 was used for UMI-based consensus assembly, which corrected PCR and sequencing errors. MiXCR version 2.1.1 was used for V(D)J alignment, clonotype assembly and CDR3 extraction. Gene usage, clonotype sharing and MAIT/NKT TCR abundance were normalised by analysing the top 1000, 10 000 and 20 000 clonotypes per sample. Diversity was computed as the inverse Simpson index with the vegan R package after downsampling to 27 000 UMIs. Paired Mann-Whitney U tests on discordant twin pairs were used, with Benjamini-Hochberg multiple-testing correction. Each entry corresponds to one CDR3 protein sequence from reads that TCRdb reprocessed, and DNA is not given. The V and J calls come from TCRdb's annotation, not from the publication. This sample's records show approximately 390,000 distinct CDR3 sequences. Around 2.5% of the sample comes from the top ten.

The CDR3 covers 15 residues, taking in both the cysteine and the phenylalanine. No DNA sequence is on record. In the germline V gene, CDR1 corresponds to SGHTA and CDR2 to FQGNSA. For this clonotype: The clone's antigen remains unknown.

This receptor was identified in a human donor with ulcerative colitis or Crohn's disease, or a healthy co-twin of an affected twin (not recorded which). The chain was built from TRBV7-2 and TRBJ2-3; with no DNA, the TCRdb D assignment of TRBD1 cannot be verified. The sequencing sample was made of blood. CDR3 reads: CASSLRQRSTDTQYF.